The rows below give T cell receptor beta chains drawn from one sample of a study of blood T cells in healthy people across ages. Via MiXCR, TCRdb re-called the 5' RACE reads, giving one row per CDR3 protein. The sample gives 1.6 million or so distinct CDR3 sequences, about 35% of which show up once; approximately 11% is in the top ten. The sequenced sample consisted of blood. These receptors all come from a woman aged 25 to 39 in good health. Both conserved end residues are part of each CDR3. The order of the fields is D gene, V gene, J gene, clone size, CDR3 protein, CDR3 DNA. The D gene is left open where the match is weak. Clone size is not always given. Where it is, it says once, few, many or a class for expanded clones.

D gene: -; V gene: TRBV18; J gene: TRBJ2-5; clone size: many; CDR3 protein: CASSPVQETQYF; CDR3 DNA: TGTGCCAGCTCACCCGTCCAAGAGACCCAGTACTTC
D gene: -; V gene: TRBV6-5; J gene: TRBJ2-7; clone size: -; CDR3 protein: CASSYSSGDTYEQYF; CDR3 DNA: TGTGCCAGCAGTTACTCGTCCGGGGACACCTACGAGCAGTACTTC
D gene: -; V gene: TRBV20-1; J gene: TRBJ2-1; clone size: -; CDR3 protein: CSVTHTPYNEQFF; CDR3 DNA: TGCAGTGTCACCCATACACCCTACAATGAGCAGTTCTTC
D gene: -; V gene: TRBV6-5; J gene: TRBJ2-5; clone size: -; CDR3 protein: CASSYSPREETQYF; CDR3 DNA: TGTGCCAGCAGTTACTCCCCCCGAGAAGAGACCCAGTACTTC
D gene: -; V gene: TRBV4-1; J gene: TRBJ1-1; clone size: few; CDR3 protein: CASSQDRARTEAFF; CDR3 DNA: TGCGCCAGCAGCCAAGACAGGGCACGGACTGAAGCTTTCTTT
D gene: -; V gene: TRBV27; J gene: TRBJ2-1; clone size: many; CDR3 protein: CASGILGNEQFF; CDR3 DNA: TGTGCCAGCGGAATTTTGGGAAATGAGCAGTTCTTC
D gene: -; V gene: TRBV27; J gene: TRBJ2-7; clone size: -; CDR3 protein: CASRGFLGEQYF; CDR3 DNA: TGTGCCAGCAGAGGCTTCTTGGGCGAGCAGTACTTC
D gene: TRBD2; V gene: TRBV9; J gene: TRBJ2-3; clone size: -; CDR3 protein: CASSVTSGGPGDTQYF; CDR3 DNA: TGTGCCAGCAGCGTTACTAGCGGGGGACCGGGAGATACGCAGTATTTT
D gene: -; V gene: TRBV5-5; J gene: TRBJ2-2; clone size: few; CDR3 protein: CASSYIGGRAGELFF; CDR3 DNA: TGTGCCAGCAGTTACATCGGGGGCCGGGCCGGGGAGCTGTTTTTT
D gene: -; V gene: TRBV19; J gene: TRBJ2-1; clone size: few; CDR3 protein: CASSVQTRGTYNEQFF; CDR3 DNA: TGTGCCAGTAGTGTCCAAACTAGGGGGACTTACAATGAGCAGTTCTTC
D gene: TRBD2; V gene: TRBV11-2; J gene: TRBJ2-1; clone size: -; CDR3 protein: CASSPWTSGASYNEQFF; CDR3 DNA: TGTGCCAGCAGCCCCTGGACTAGCGGGGCCTCCTACAATGAGCAGTTCTTC
D gene: -; V gene: TRBV5-1; J gene: TRBJ2-2; clone size: -; CDR3 protein: CASSSGGTNTGELFF; CDR3 DNA: TGCGCCAGCAGTTCTGGCGGGACGAACACCGGGGAGCTGTTTTTT
D gene: TRBD2; V gene: TRBV11-2; J gene: TRBJ2-5; clone size: -; CDR3 protein: CASSLGEGNWRGTSETQYF; CDR3 DNA: TGTGCCAGCAGCTTAGGGGAGGGGAATTGGCGGGGTACCTCCGAGACCCAGTACTTC
D gene: -; V gene: TRBV18; J gene: TRBJ2-5; clone size: few; CDR3 protein: CASSPRQAQEAQYF; CDR3 DNA: TGTGCCAGCTCACCCAGACAGGCGCAAGAGGCCCAGTACTTC
D gene: TRBD2; V gene: TRBV10-2; J gene: TRBJ2-7; clone size: -; CDR3 protein: CASSDPRGGAYEQYF; CDR3 DNA: TGCGCCAGCAGTGACCCCCGGGGGGGGGCGTATGAGCAGTACTTC
D gene: -; V gene: TRBV20-1; J gene: TRBJ1-4; clone size: few; CDR3 protein: CSASRISGEKLFF; CDR3 DNA: TGCAGTGCTAGCAGGATATCAGGTGAAAAACTGTTTTTT
D gene: -; V gene: TRBV12-3/TRBV12-4; J gene: TRBJ1-5; clone size: -; CDR3 protein: CASAVDPNQPQHF; CDR3 DNA: TGTGCCAGTGCTGTGGACCCAAATCAGCCCCAGCATTTT
D gene: -; V gene: TRBV12-3/TRBV12-4; J gene: TRBJ2-1; clone size: -; CDR3 protein: CASSCPQLYNEQFF; CDR3 DNA: TGTGCCAGCAGTTGCCCCCAGTTATACAATGAGCAGTTCTTC
D gene: -; V gene: TRBV5-6; J gene: TRBJ2-5; clone size: many; CDR3 protein: CASSLARVDKETQYF; CDR3 DNA: TGTGCCAGCAGCTTGGCCAGGGTAGATAAAGAGACCCAGTACTTC
D gene: -; V gene: TRBV20-1; J gene: TRBJ2-7; clone size: -; CDR3 protein: CSAGLGLGEQYF; CDR3 DNA: TGCAGTGCTGGTCTGGGGTTAGGCGAGCAGTACTTC
D gene: -; V gene: TRBV28; J gene: TRBJ1-4; clone size: -; CDR3 protein: CASSSAGVRPEKLFF; CDR3 DNA: TGTGCCAGCAGTTCCGCGGGGGTCAGACCCGAAAAACTGTTTTTT
D gene: TRBD1; V gene: TRBV12-3/TRBV12-4; J gene: TRBJ1-5; clone size: once; CDR3 protein: CASTTGQYSNQPQHF; CDR3 DNA: TGTGCCAGCACTACGGGACAGTATAGCAATCAGCCCCAGCATTTT
D gene: -; V gene: TRBV5-1; J gene: TRBJ2-7; clone size: few; CDR3 protein: CASSLEASYERYF; CDR3 DNA: TGCGCCAGCAGCTTGGAGGCTAGCTACGAGCGGTACTTC
D gene: TRBD1; V gene: TRBV29-1; J gene: TRBJ2-7; clone size: many; CDR3 protein: CSVAGQALREQYF; CDR3 DNA: TGCAGCGTGGCGGGACAGGCCCTGAGGGAGCAGTACTTC
D gene: -; V gene: TRBV7-9; J gene: TRBJ1-4; clone size: -; CDR3 protein: CASSLSKGGDEKLFF; CDR3 DNA: TGTGCCAGCAGCCTCTCAAAGGGGGGAGATGAAAAACTGTTTTTT
D gene: -; V gene: TRBV11-2; J gene: TRBJ1-5; clone size: -; CDR3 protein: CASSSTVGGQPQHF; CDR3 DNA: TGTGCCAGCAGCTCAACTGTGGGCGGTCAGCCCCAGCATTTT
D gene: TRBD2; V gene: TRBV11-1; J gene: TRBJ2-5; clone size: -; CDR3 protein: CASSLRQGGPVQYF; CDR3 DNA: TGTGCCAGCAGCTTACGGCAGGGAGGGCCCGTGCAGTACTTC
D gene: TRBD2; V gene: TRBV3-1; J gene: TRBJ2-7; clone size: -; CDR3 protein: CASRTERGAFYEQYF; CDR3 DNA: TGTGCCAGCAGAACTGAGCGGGGGGCTTTCTACGAGCAGTACTTC
D gene: -; V gene: TRBV12-3/TRBV12-4; J gene: TRBJ2-3; clone size: -; CDR3 protein: CASSPQMGERTDTQYF; CDR3 DNA: TGTGCCAGCAGTCCCCAGATGGGGGAGCGAACAGATACGCAGTATTTT
D gene: -; V gene: TRBV12-3/TRBV12-4; J gene: TRBJ2-1; clone size: -; CDR3 protein: CARMGTTNEQFF; CDR3 DNA: TGTGCCAGGATGGGGACCACTAATGAGCAGTTCTTC
D gene: -; V gene: TRBV24-1; J gene: TRBJ2-1; clone size: -; CDR3 protein: CATSDPAYPYNEQFF; CDR3 DNA: TGTGCCACCAGTGATCCAGCTTATCCCTACAATGAGCAGTTCTTC
D gene: -; V gene: TRBV20-1; J gene: TRBJ1-2; clone size: -; CDR3 protein: CSAWTEDGYTF; CDR3 DNA: TGCAGTGCTTGGACAGAAGATGGCTACACCTTC
D gene: TRBD2; V gene: TRBV20-1; J gene: TRBJ2-5; clone size: -; CDR3 protein: CSFLGRGWMSNEQYF; CDR3 DNA: TGCAGCTTCCTAGGGAGGGGTTGGATGTCCAATGAGCAGTACTTC
D gene: TRBD2; V gene: TRBV6-1; J gene: TRBJ2-1; clone size: few; CDR3 protein: CASSGPRGGSSYNEQFF; CDR3 DNA: TGTGCCAGCAGTGGCCCCCGGGGGGGAAGCTCCTACAATGAGCAGTTCTTC
D gene: TRBD2; V gene: TRBV20-1; J gene: TRBJ2-2; clone size: -; CDR3 protein: CSATPAEREYTGELFF; CDR3 DNA: TGCAGTGCTACCCCAGCGGAGCGGGAGTACACCGGGGAGCTGTTTTTT
D gene: TRBD1; V gene: TRBV29-1; J gene: TRBJ1-1; clone size: few; CDR3 protein: CSDAGTGENTEAFF; CDR3 DNA: TGCAGCGACGCAGGGACAGGCGAGAACACTGAAGCTTTCTTT
D gene: TRBD2; V gene: TRBV6-5; J gene: TRBJ2-3; clone size: -; CDR3 protein: CASSYGTSGLSTDTQYF; CDR3 DNA: TGTGCCAGCAGTTACGGGACTAGCGGGCTAAGCACAGATACGCAGTATTTT
D gene: -; V gene: TRBV27; J gene: TRBJ1-1; clone size: -; CDR3 protein: CASSLSNGTQPSTEAFF; CDR3 DNA: TGTGCCAGCAGTTTATCAAATGGGACACAGCCGAGCACTGAAGCTTTCTTT
D gene: TRBD1; V gene: TRBV7-9; J gene: TRBJ1-5; clone size: many; CDR3 protein: CASSPRTGNQPQHF; CDR3 DNA: TGTGCCAGCAGCCCTCGGACAGGTAATCAGCCCCAGCATTTT
D gene: TRBD2; V gene: TRBV28; J gene: TRBJ2-7; clone size: -; CDR3 protein: CASGISAGEGIYEQYF; CDR3 DNA: TGTGCCAGCGGAATATCAGCGGGAGAAGGGATCTACGAGCAGTACTTC